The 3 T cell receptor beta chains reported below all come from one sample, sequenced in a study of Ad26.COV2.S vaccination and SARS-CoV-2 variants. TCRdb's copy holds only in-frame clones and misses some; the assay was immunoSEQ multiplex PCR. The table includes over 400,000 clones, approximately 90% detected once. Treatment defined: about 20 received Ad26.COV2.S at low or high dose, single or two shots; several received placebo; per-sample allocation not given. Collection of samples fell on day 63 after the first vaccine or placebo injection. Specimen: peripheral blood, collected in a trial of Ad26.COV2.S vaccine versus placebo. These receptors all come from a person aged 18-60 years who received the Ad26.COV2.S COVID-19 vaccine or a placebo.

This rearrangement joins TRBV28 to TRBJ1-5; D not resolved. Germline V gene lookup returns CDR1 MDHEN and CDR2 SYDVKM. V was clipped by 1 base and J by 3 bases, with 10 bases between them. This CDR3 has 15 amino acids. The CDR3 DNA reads TGTGCCAGCAGTTTATTGAGACAAAACAATCAGCCCCAGCATTTT. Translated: CASSLLRQNNQPQHF.

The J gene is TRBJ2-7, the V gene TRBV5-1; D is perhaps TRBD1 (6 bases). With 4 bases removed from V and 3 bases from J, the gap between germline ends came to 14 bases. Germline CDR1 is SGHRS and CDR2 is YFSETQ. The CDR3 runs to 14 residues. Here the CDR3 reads CASSVQGDGYEQYF. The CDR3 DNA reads TGCGCCAGCAGCGTACAGGGTGACGGCTACGAGCAGTACTTC. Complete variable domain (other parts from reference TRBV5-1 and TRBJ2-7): KAGVTQTPRYLIKTRGQQVTLSCSPISGHRSVSWYQQTPGQGLQFLFEYFSETQRNKGNFPGRFSGRQFSNSRSEMNVSTLELGDSALYLCASSVQGDGYEQYFGPGTRLTVT.

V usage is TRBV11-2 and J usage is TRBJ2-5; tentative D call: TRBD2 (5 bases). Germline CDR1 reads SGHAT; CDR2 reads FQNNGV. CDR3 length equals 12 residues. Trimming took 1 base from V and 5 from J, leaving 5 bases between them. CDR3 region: CASSLAGETQYF. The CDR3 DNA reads TGTGCCAGCAGCTTAGCGGGGGAGACCCAGTACTTC.